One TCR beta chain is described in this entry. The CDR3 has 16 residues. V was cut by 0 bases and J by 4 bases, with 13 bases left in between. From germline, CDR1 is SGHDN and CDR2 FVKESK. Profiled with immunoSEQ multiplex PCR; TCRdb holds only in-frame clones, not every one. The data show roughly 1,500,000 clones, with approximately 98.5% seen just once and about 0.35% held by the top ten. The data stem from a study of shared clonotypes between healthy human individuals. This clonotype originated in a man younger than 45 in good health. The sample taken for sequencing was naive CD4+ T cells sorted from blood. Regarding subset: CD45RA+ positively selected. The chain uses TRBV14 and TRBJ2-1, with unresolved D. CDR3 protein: CASSQELVIRYNEQFF. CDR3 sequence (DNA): TGTGCCAGCAGCCAAGAGCTAGTTATACGGTACAATGAGCAGTTCTTC.